A single sample gave rise to the 21 T cell receptor beta chains below, sequenced in a study of T-cell memory formation after mild COVID-19. TCRdb re-called the 5' RACE reads with MiXCR, one entry per CDR3 protein. The sample contains a few hundred thousand distinct CDR3 sequences, under 20% of which appear only once. Sequencing used PBMCs or a T cell subset sorted from them (not recorded which). The origin of the receptors is a man between 18 and 29 years old who had mild COVID-19 (a few samples of this study predate the infection). Cell type and time point are not known.

This clonotype was counted a few times. The gene calls are TRBV7-2 and TRBJ2-1, with D tentatively TRBD1 (6 bases). CDR1 SGHTA and CDR2 FQGNSA come from the germline V gene. V lost 1 base to trimming and J lost 10 bases, with 14 bases between them. CDR3 length equals 14 residues. The CDR3 DNA sequence: TGTGCCAGCAGCTTAGGTCCCTTGACAGGAGAGCAGTTCTTC. Its protein is CASSLGPLTGEQFF.

The chain has TRBV20-1 and TRBJ2-2; TRBD1 agrees at 7 bases. The CDR3 has 13 amino acids. Unmatched junction bases numbered 3, after V lost 3 bases and J lost 5 bases. Germline V gives CDR1 DFQATT, CDR2 SNEGSKA (reference sequence). CDR3 DNA sequence: TGCAGTGCTAGCCGACAGGGAACCGGGGAGCTGTTTTTT. Protein: CSASRQGTGELFF.

The V and J genes are TRBV20-1 and TRBJ1-6; D is unclear. The CDR3 is made up of 15 amino acids. The germline V and J ends were trimmed by 3 bases and 5 bases, with 14 bases remaining between them. Germline loops: CDR1 DFQATT, CDR2 SNEGSKA (reference sequence). CDR3 nucleotides: TGCAGTGCTAGGGTACAGACGACGGATAATTCACCCCTCCACTTT. As protein: CSARVQTTDNSPLHF.

This clonotype was observed many times. An end of the junction differs from the germline gene, which may be a read error. The rearrangement joins TRBV7-7 to TRBJ2-3, with D possibly matching TRBD2 (6 bases). This CDR3 comprises 16 residues. Germline V CDR1 and CDR2: SSHAT, FNYEAQ (reference sequence). CDR3 protein: CASSRGPGVRTDTQYF. In DNA, the CDR3 is TGTGCTAGCAGCCGGGGCCCGGGGGTTCGCACAGATACGCAGTATTTT.

In its sample, this clonotype was seen a few times. This chain joins TRBV20-1 and TRBJ2-7; perhaps TRBD1 as D (6 bases). Trimming removed 6 bases at V and 4 bases at J, with 10 bases between. CDR1 and CDR2 from the germline V gene are DFQATT and SNEGSKA (reference sequence). This CDR3 spans 11 amino acids. CDR3 amino acids: CSAEQGYEQYF. The CDR3 region has the DNA TGCAGTGCCGAACAGGGATACGAGCAGTACTTC.

This clonotype turned up a few times. The V and J genes are TRBV6-6 and TRBJ1-1, with TRBD1 as a possible D gene (5 bases). The germline V and J ends were trimmed by 6 bases and 4 bases, with 18 bases remaining between them. The CDR3 extends over 15 amino acids. Looked up from germline, CDR1 is MNHNY and CDR2 is SVGAGI (reference sequence). CDR3 coding DNA: TGTGCCAGCAGCCCCCAGTCGACAGTCGGCACTGAAGCTTTCTTT. Amino acid sequence: CASSPQSTVGTEAFF.

In this sample, this clonotype turned up a few times. The chain couples TRBV7-2 to TRBJ2-1; 8 nucleotides align to TRBD2. V lost 5 bases, J lost 10 bases, and 13 bases stayed unmatched. The CDR3 spans 15 residues. Germline V gene sequence: CDR1 SGHTA, CDR2 FQGNSA. The CDR3 loop reads CASSPGGGPASEQFF. CDR3 bases: TGTGCCAGCAGCCCCGGCGGGGGGCCTGCATCCGAGCAGTTCTTC. Filled out from reference TRBV7-2 and TRBJ2-1, the complete variable domain reads GAGVSQSPSNKVTEKGKDVELRCDPISGHTALYWYRQSLGQGLEFLIYFQGNSAPDKSGLPSDRFSAERTGGSVSTLTIQRTQQEDSAVYLCASSPGGGPASEQFFGPGTRLTVL.

This clonotype was recorded a few times. This chain links TRBV27 with TRBJ2-5; no clear D gene. V was pared by 6 bases and J by 4 bases, with 6 bases between. The CDR3 totals 11 residues. The germline V gene has CDR1 MNHEY and CDR2 SMNVEV (reference sequence). The DNA of the CDR3 is TGTGCCAGCAGGAGCTCAGAGACCCAGTACTTC. It specifies CASRSSETQYF.

CDR3 in DNA: TGCGCCAGCAGAATGTTTGTAGGGGACGGCTACGAGCAGTACGTC. It translates to CASRMFVGDGYEQYV. The chain has TRBV4-1 and TRBJ2-7; D might be TRBD1 or TRBD2, each matching 5 bases. Germline-derived CDR1 and CDR2 are MGHRA and YSYEKL. The V gene lost 6 bases and the J gene lost 3 bases, with 18 bases spanning the gap. This CDR3 is 15 amino acids long.

This chain joins TRBV6-2 or TRBV6-3 and TRBJ2-5; unclear D gene. Trimming removed 9 bases at V and 5 bases at J, with 13 bases between. The CDR3 totals 12 residues. Germline V gene data show CDR1 as MNHEY and CDR2 as SVGEGT. The CDR3 here is CASKIGGETQYF. CDR3 DNA sequence: TGTGCCAGTAAGATCGGTGGGGAGACCCAGTACTTC.

The V gene is TRBV4-2, the J gene TRBJ2-3, with D maybe TRBD2 (5 bases). The CDR3 is 15 amino acids. The germline V gene encodes CDR1 LGHNA and CDR2 YNFKEQ. The V end lost 0 bases, the J end lost 7 bases, and 14 bases lay between the germline ends. This CDR3 is CASSQEGLTVNTQYF. The CDR3 DNA follows: TGTGCCAGCAGCCAAGAAGGACTCACCGTTAATACGCAGTATTTT.

The rearrangement uses TRBV4-3 and TRBJ1-2; no definite D call. The V and J ends lost 0 bases and 8 bases respectively, with 10 bases between them. The germline V gene encodes CDR1 LGHNA and CDR2 YSLEER. CDR3 length: 13 amino acids. The CDR3 sequence: CASSQDHSGGYTF. The DNA of the CDR3 is TGCGCCAGCAGCCAAGATCACTCCGGCGGCTACACCTTC.

The chain combines TRBV4-3 with TRBJ2-1, with 12 bases that match TRBD2. Germline loops: CDR1 LGHNA, CDR2 YSLEER. Unmatched junction bases numbered 8, after V lost 3 bases and J lost 5 bases. The CDR3 is 17 amino acids. The CDR3 region has the DNA TGCGCCAGCAGCCAGGGCGTTAGGACTAGCGGGGACAATGAGCAGTTCTTC. Translating gives CASSQGVRTSGDNEQFF.

This clonotype was detected only a few times. The J gene is TRBJ2-5, the V gene TRBV7-9, with TRBD1 matching 12 bases. The V gene end was trimmed by 3 bases and the J gene end by 5 bases; junction bases not matched to a gene: 7. Germline V gene lookup returns CDR1 SEHNR and CDR2 FQNEAQ (reference sequence). The CDR3 spans 16 residues. This CDR3 reads CASSFSGTGGWETQYF. The DNA for the CDR3 is TGTGCCAGCAGCTTCAGCGGGACAGGGGGCTGGGAGACCCAGTACTTC.

CDR3 protein: CASSLNARSGNTIYF. DNA of the CDR3: TGTGCCAGCAGCTTAAACGCCCGCTCTGGAAACACCATATATTTT. The V and J genes are TRBV7-2 and TRBJ1-3; D not certain. CDR3 length equals 15 residues. V lost 2 bases and J 0 bases, leaving 8 bases between the germline ends. Germline V gene sequence: CDR1 SGHTA, CDR2 FQGNSA.

This clonotype turned up a few times. Germline is not matched at one junction end, which may reflect a read error. The gene calls are TRBV3-1 and TRBJ2-7; D uncertain. The CDR3 runs to 11 residues. In germline, CDR1 is LGHDT, CDR2 YNNKEL (reference sequence). CDR3 DNA sequence: TGTGCCAGCACTCCAGGACCAGAGTCGGACTTC. This translates into CASTPGPESDF.

V usage is TRBV5-1 and J usage is TRBJ1-3, with D possibly TRBD1 on 5 matching bases. Trimming stripped 5 bases from V and 0 bases from J, with 9 bases between. In germline, CDR1 is SGHRS, CDR2 YFSETQ. This CDR3 is 14 amino acids long. CDR3 in DNA: TGCGCCAGCAGAACGGGGGGCTCTGGAAACACCATATATTTT. Amino acids: CASRTGGSGNTIYF.

This chain uses TRBV28 with TRBJ1-2; D unclear. Germline CDR1 MDHEN, CDR2 SYDVKM. Trimming took off 4 bases at V and 6 bases at J, with 6 bases between the two ends. The CDR3 runs to 11 residues. The CDR3 DNA reads TGTGCCAGCAGTTACCAGGATGGCTACACCTTC. Its translation: CASSYQDGYTF.

This clonotype was seen a handful of times. The chain carries TRBV7-6 and TRBJ1-1; D is unclear. V dropped 1 base and J dropped 0 bases, with 9 bases sitting between them. This CDR3 spans 15 amino acids. Germline CDR1 reads SGHVS; CDR2 reads FNYEAQ. The CDR3 region is CASSLVEGMNTEAFF. The CDR3 DNA follows: TGTGCCAGCAGCTTAGTTGAAGGGATGAACACTGAAGCTTTCTTT. Using reference TRBV7-6 and TRBJ1-1 for the parts outside the CDR3, the full variable domain is GAGVSQSPRYKVTKRGQDVALRCDPISGHVSLYWYRQALGQGPEFLTYFNYEAQQDKSGLPNDRFSAERPEGSISTLTIQRTEQRDSAMYRCASSLVEGMNTEAFFGQGTRLTVV.

This clonotype was recorded a few times. The rearrangement links TRBV12-3 or TRBV12-4 to TRBJ2-1; 11 nucleotides agree with TRBD2. The V segment lost 6 bases and the J segment 9 bases; nucleotides outside the gene matches: 4. CDR3 length: 13 amino acids. The DNA of the CDR3 is TGTGCCAGCAGCACTAGCGGGAGCATTGAGCAGTTCTTC. Encoded protein: CASSTSGSIEQFF.

The V gene is TRBV9, the J gene TRBJ1-4; 10 nucleotides line up with TRBD1. The ends lost 0 bases at V and 8 bases at J; junction bases unmatched: 10. This CDR3 contains 17 residues. Per germline, CDR1 SGDLS and CDR2 YYNGEE. CDR3 sequence (DNA): TGTGCCAGCAGCGTAGGGGACAGGGGACCCTCGGGGGAAAAACTGTTTTTT. It translates to CASSVGDRGPSGEKLFF. The full variable domain, completed using reference TRBV9 and TRBJ1-4, is DSGVTQTPKHLITATGQRVTLRCSPRSGDLSVYWYQQSLDQGLQFLIQYYNGEERAKGNILERFSAQQFPDLHSELNLSSLELGDSALYFCASSVGDRGPSGEKLFFGSGTQLSVL.